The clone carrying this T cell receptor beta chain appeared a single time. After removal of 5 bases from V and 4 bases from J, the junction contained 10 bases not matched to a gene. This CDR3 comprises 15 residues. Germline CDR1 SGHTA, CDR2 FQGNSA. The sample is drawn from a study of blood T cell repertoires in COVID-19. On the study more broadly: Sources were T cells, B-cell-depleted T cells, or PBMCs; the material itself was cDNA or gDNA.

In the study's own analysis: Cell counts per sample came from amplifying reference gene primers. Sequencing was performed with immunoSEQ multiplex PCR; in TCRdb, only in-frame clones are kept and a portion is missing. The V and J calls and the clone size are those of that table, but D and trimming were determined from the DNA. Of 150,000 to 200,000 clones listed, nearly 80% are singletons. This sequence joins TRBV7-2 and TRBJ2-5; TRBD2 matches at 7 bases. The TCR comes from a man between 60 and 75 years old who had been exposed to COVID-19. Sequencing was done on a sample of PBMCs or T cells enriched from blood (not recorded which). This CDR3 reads CASSLGLQSTETQYF. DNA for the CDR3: TGTGCCAGCAGCCTGGGACTACAATCTACAGAGACCCAGTACTTC.